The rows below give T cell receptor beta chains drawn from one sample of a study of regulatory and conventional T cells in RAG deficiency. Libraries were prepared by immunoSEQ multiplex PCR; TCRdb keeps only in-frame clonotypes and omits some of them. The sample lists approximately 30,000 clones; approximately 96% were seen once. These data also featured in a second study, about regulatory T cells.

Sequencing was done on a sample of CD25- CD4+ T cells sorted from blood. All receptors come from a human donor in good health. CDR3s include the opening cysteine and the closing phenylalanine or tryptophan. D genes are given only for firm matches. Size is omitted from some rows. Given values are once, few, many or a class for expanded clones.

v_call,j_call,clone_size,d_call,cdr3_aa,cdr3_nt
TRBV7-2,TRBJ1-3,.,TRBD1,CASSGDRGSTIYF,TGTGCCAGCAGTGGGGACAGGGGGTCCACCATATATTTT
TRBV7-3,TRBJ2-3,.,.,CASSLGPRGNADTQYF,TGTGCCAGCAGCTTAGGTCCTAGAGGGAACGCAGATACGCAGTATTTT
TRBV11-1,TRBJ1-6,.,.,CASSLSTEIRGSSPLHF,TGTGCCAGCAGCTTATCCACTGAGATCCGGGGGAGTTCACCCCTCCACTTT
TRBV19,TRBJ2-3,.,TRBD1,CASSDRGRDTQYF,TGTGCCAGTAGCGACAGGGGGCGAGATACGCAGTATTTT
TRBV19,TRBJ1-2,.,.,CASSMERNYGYTF,TGTGCCAGTAGTATGGAGCGTAACTATGGCTACACCTTC
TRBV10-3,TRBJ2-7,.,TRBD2,CAISESVAGGYEQYF,TGTGCCATCAGTGAGTCGGTAGCGGGAGGGTACGAGCAGTACTTC
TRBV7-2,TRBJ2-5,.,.,CASSLLPGYNAQYF,TGTGCCAGCAGCTTATTACCGGGGTACAATGCCCAGTACTTC
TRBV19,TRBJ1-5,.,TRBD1,CASSGTGFVFFSNQPQHF,TGTGCCAGTAGCGGGACAGGGTTTGTTTTCTTTAGCAATCAGCCCCAGCATTTT
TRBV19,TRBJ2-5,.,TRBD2,CASSIAAAGGSETQYF,TGTGCCAGTAGTATAGCGGCAGCGGGGGGGTCGGAGACCCAGTACTTC
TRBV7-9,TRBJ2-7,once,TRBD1,CASSLSLIQTGYYEQYF,TGTGCCAGCAGCTTAAGTCTGATTCAGACAGGGTACTACGAGCAGTACTTC
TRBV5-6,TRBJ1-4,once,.,CASSSPGAFNEKLFF,TGTGCCAGCAGCTCACCAGGGGCTTTTAATGAAAAACTGTTTTTT
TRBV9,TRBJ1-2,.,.,CASSARDTFYYGYTF,TGTGCCAGCAGCGCCCGGGACACCTTTTACTATGGCTACACCTTC
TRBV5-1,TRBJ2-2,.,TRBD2,CASSAPGLAGNTGELFF,TGCGCCAGCAGCGCCCCGGGACTAGCGGGGAACACCGGGGAGCTGTTTTTT
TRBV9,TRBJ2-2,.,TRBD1,CASSGRGTVKATGELFF,TGTGCCAGCAGCGGAAGAGGGACAGTCAAGGCCACCGGGGAGCTGTTTTTT
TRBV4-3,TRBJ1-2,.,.,CASSQEPNRVGYGYTF,TGCGCCAGCAGCCAAGAACCGAACAGGGTAGGCTATGGCTACACCTTC
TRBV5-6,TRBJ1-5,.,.,CASSLLNQPQHF,TGTGCCAGCAGCTTACTTAATCAGCCCCAGCATTTT
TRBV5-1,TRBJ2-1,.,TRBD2,CASSLTLQRGSNEQFF,TGCGCCAGCAGCTTGACCCTCCAGCGGGGGAGCAATGAGCAGTTCTTC
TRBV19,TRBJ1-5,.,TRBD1,CASSPTGKGNQPQHF,TGTGCCAGTAGCCCGACAGGGAAGGGCAATCAGCCCCAGCATTTT
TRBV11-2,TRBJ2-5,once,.,CASSPLQIQETQYF,TGTGCCAGCAGCCCACTACAAATCCAAGAGACCCAGTACTTC
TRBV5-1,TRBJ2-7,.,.,CASSLGTVSYEQYF,TGCGCCAGCAGCTTGGGGACAGTCTCCTACGAGCAGTACTTC
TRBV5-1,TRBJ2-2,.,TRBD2,CASSQTSGSPGELFF,TGCGCCAGCAGCCAGACTAGCGGGAGCCCCGGGGAGCTGTTTTTT
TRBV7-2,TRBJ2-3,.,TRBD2,CASSFGFSGRNFDTQYF,TGTGCCAGCAGCTTTGGGTTTAGCGGGAGGAATTTCGATACGCAGTATTTT
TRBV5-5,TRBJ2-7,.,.,CASSVWPPGEQYF,TGTGCCAGCAGCGTTTGGCCCCCAGGGGAGCAGTACTTC
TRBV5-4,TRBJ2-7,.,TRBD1,CASSLAGQKETYEQYF,TGTGCCAGCAGCTTGGCGGGACAGAAAGAGACCTACGAGCAGTACTTC
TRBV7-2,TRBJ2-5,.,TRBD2,CASSFGTGTSVETQYF,TGTGCCAGCAGCTTCGGGACCGGGACTAGTGTAGAGACCCAGTACTTC
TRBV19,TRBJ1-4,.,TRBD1,CASSIMGQANEKLFF,TGTGCCAGTAGTATAATGGGACAGGCAAATGAAAAACTGTTTTTT
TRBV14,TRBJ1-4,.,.,CASSQFRSIEKLFF,TGTGCCAGCAGCCAATTTCGGAGTATAGAAAAACTGTTTTTT
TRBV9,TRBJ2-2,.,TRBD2,CASSVEEGLAGGSGELFF,TGTGCCAGCAGCGTAGAGGAGGGACTAGCGGGAGGAAGCGGGGAGCTGTTTTTT
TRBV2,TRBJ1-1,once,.,CASSDLGVSEAFF,TGTGCCAGCAGTGATTTAGGGGTCTCTGAAGCTTTCTTT
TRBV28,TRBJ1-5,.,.,CASSLLVVGTERFFGNQPQHF,TGTGCCAGCAGTTTATTAGTGGTGGGCACGGAGCGGTTTTTTGGCAATCAGCCCCAGCATTTT
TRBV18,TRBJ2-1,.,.,CASSLITGDEQFF,TGTGCCAGCTCACTAATAACGGGGGATGAGCAGTTCTTC
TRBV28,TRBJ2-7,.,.,CASSLTGKGSYEQYF,TGTGCCAGCAGTTTAACAGGGAAGGGTTCCTACGAGCAGTACTTC
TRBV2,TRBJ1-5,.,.,CASSEGDSFSNQPQHF,TGTGCCAGCAGTGAGGGCGACAGTTTTAGCAATCAGCCCCAGCATTTT
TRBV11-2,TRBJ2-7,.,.,CASSLDPAYEQYF,TGTGCCAGCAGCTTAGATCCAGCGTACGAGCAGTACTTC
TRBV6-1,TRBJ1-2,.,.,CASRVQGYGYTF,TGTGCCAGCAGAGTACAGGGTTATGGCTACACCTTC
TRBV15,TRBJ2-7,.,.,CATSRDTGVVYEQYF,TGTGCCACCAGCAGAGATACGGGAGTAGTTTACGAGCAGTACTTC
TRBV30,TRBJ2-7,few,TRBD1,CAWVRQGNEQYF,TGTGCCTGGGTTAGACAGGGGAACGAGCAGTACTTC
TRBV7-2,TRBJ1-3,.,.,CASSQLIQASSGNTIYF,TGTGCCAGCAGCCAATTGATACAGGCCAGCTCTGGAAACACCATATATTTT
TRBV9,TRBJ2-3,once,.,CASSVAEALPDTQYF,TGTGCCAGCAGCGTAGCTGAGGCGCTCCCAGATACGCAGTATTTT
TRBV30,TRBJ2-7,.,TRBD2,CAWSVQLAGDEQYF,TGTGCCTGGAGTGTACAGCTAGCGGGAGACGAGCAGTACTTC
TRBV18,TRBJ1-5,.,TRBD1,CASSPTGDNQPQHF,TGTGCCAGCTCACCGACAGGGGACAATCAGCCCCAGCATTTT
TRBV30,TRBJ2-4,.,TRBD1,CAWSRQGSAKNIQYF,TGTGCCTGGAGTCGACAGGGTTCGGCCAAAAACATTCAGTACTTC
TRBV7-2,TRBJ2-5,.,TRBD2,CASSNKGTSGGRTQYF,TGTGCCAGCAGTAATAAAGGGACTAGCGGGGGGAGGACCCAGTACTTC
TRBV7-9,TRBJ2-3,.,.,CASSLATDTQYF,TGTGCCAGCAGCTTGGCCACAGATACGCAGTATTTT
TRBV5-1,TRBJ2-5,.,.,CASSLGGRIQETQYF,TGCGCCAGCAGCTTGGGGGGCAGGATCCAAGAGACCCAGTACTTC
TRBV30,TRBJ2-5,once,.,CAWNIDLGGRRETQYF,TGTGCCTGGAATATCGACCTCGGGGGGCGCCGAGAGACCCAGTACTTC
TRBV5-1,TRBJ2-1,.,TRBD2,CASSLAGLAGGPGEQFF,TGCGCCAGCAGCTTGGCCGGACTAGCGGGAGGGCCGGGTGAGCAGTTCTTC
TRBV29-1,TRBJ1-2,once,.,CSVVGPRRDEDYGYTF,TGCAGCGTTGTTGGGCCTAGGAGGGATGAAGACTATGGCTACACCTTC
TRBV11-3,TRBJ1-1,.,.,CASSKSTGNTEAFF,TGTGCCAGCAGCAAATCGACAGGGAACACTGAAGCTTTCTTT
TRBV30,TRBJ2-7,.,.,CAWSGQGSGVYEQYF,TGTGCCTGGAGTGGGCAGGGTAGCGGTGTCTACGAGCAGTACTTC
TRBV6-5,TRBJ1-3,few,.,CASSLQGTSGNTIYF,TGTGCCAGCAGCCTACAGGGCACCTCTGGAAACACCATATATTTT
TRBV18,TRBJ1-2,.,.,CASSPPAGRGDDYGYTF,TGTGCCAGCTCACCACCAGCTGGCAGGGGAGATGACTATGGCTACACCTTC
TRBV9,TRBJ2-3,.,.,CASSVSSGGTDTQYF,TGTGCCAGCAGCGTATCTTCGGGGGGCACAGATACGCAGTATTTT
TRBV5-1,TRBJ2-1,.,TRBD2,CASSSTSGISYNEQFF,TGCGCCAGCAGCTCGACTAGCGGGATTTCCTACAATGAGCAGTTCTTC
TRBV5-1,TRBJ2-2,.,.,CASSLVYGVDGELFF,TGCGCCAGCAGCTTGGTATACGGGGTCGACGGGGAGCTGTTTTTT